This T cell receptor (beta chain) is from a study of blood T cell repertoires in COVID-19 (dated by TCRdb to the early 2020s). General notes on the study: Samples from collaborators originated in the United States, Italy and Spain and spanned both the acute and convalescent phases of COVID-19. The material from the prospective study consisted of cDNA or gDNA derived from T cells, B-cell-depleted T cells, or PBMCs. The dataset comprised deeply sampled blood TCRbeta repertoires from subjects exposed to, actively infected with, or recovered from COVID-19. The repertoires were made available in a free public database intended to serve as a resource for research on the immune response to SARS-CoV-2. Samples were obtained from the ongoing ImmuneRACE study (first 160 participants) and from 1,254 subjects provided by 6 global collaborators. A de-identified subject ID, COVID-19 status, age in years and sex were almost always included in the sample metadata. Where HLA class I and class II types were available, the types were taken from metadata supplied by the sample provider, not from assay-based typing. Here is what the overall study found, with its caveats: The amount of clinical and demographic metadata varied by source and participant and was provided uncurated.

TCRbeta CDR3 regions were amplified from genomic DNA using the immunoSEQ Assay, a bias-controlled multiplex PCR. The authors' pipeline ran thus. Within the assay, amplification of reference gene primers was used to estimate how many nucleated cells each sample contained. To quantify the absolute abundance of each unique TCRbeta CDR3 rearrangement, sequence reads were collapsed and filtered. For each sample, productive Simpson clonality was calculated as the square root of Simpson's diversity index across productive rearrangements. TCRdb stores this immuneACCESS table with in-frame sequences only. Part of the clones is absent; in the studies checked, under half of the shortfall reflects unresolved V genes, and no reason is known for the rest. The V and J calls and clone size come from that table; D and trimming were worked out from the DNA. Recorded for this sample are 85,000 to 100,000 clones; about nine tenths of them occurred a single time. The ten largest clones take up 1.7% of the sample.

About this clone itself: The clone's antigen remains unknown. Qualities for individual bases were not recorded, and no much larger clone is one base off.

Whole blood was collected in K2EDTA tubes by collaborating institutions according to the institutions' own protocols. For TCRbeta analysis, collaborators shipped samples in one of three forms: frozen whole blood, isolated PBMCs, or DNA extracted from either of those sample types. This receptor was obtained from a man between 60 and 75 years old with acute or convalescent COVID-19. The specimen sequenced was peripheral blood.

The sequenced DNA is TGCGCCAGCAGCGGTGGACAGGGGATCGCCGGGGAGCTGTTTTTT. Its protein product is CASSGGQGIAGELFF. The chain joins TRBV5-1 to TRBJ2-2; 9 junctional bases match TRBD1. The CDR3 goes from the cysteine to the phenylalanine over 15 residues. Just the 45-base CDR3 DNA is kept, in frame starting at base 1. V is pruned by 4 bases and J by 6 bases, leaving 7 bases of the junction without a gene match. Taken from the germline V gene, the CDR1 and CDR2 loops are SGHRS and YFSETQ.